This passage covers 2 T cell receptor beta chains from one sample sequenced in a study of blood T cell repertoires in COVID-19. Sequenced by immunoSEQ multiplex PCR; TCRdb stores in-frame clones only, minus some. The repertoire holds some 460,000 clones, with around nine tenths as singletons. The sequencing sample was made of peripheral blood. Receptors were obtained from a woman aged 25 to 45 with acute or convalescent COVID-19.

This clone is a singleton in its sample. V usage is TRBV9 and J usage is TRBJ1-5; D ambiguous. With 4 bases removed from V and 11 bases from J, the gap between germline ends came to 10 bases. This CDR3 spans 11 amino acids. Germline values: CDR1 SGDLS, CDR2 YYNGEE. The CDR3 sequence is CASSLVSAQHF. CDR3 coding DNA: TGTGCCAGCAGCTTGGTATCAGCCCAGCATTTT. Full variable domain (outside the CDR3, taken from reference TRBV9 and TRBJ1-5): DSGVTQTPKHLITATGQRVTLRCSPRSGDLSVYWYQQSLDQGLQFLIQYYNGEERAKGNILERFSAQQFPDLHSELNLSSLELGDSALYFCASSLVSAQHFGDGTRLSIL.

This sequence joins TRBV6-5 and TRBJ2-5, with D possibly matching TRBD2 (6 bases). The V end lost 7 bases, the J end lost 7 bases, and 19 bases lay between the germline ends. The germline gives CDR1 MNHEY, CDR2 SVGAGI. This CDR3 comprises 14 residues. CDR3 sequence (DNA): TGTGCCAGCACCCGGGACGGCGTCGGGAGGACCCAGTACTTC. This gives the protein CASTRDGVGRTQYF.